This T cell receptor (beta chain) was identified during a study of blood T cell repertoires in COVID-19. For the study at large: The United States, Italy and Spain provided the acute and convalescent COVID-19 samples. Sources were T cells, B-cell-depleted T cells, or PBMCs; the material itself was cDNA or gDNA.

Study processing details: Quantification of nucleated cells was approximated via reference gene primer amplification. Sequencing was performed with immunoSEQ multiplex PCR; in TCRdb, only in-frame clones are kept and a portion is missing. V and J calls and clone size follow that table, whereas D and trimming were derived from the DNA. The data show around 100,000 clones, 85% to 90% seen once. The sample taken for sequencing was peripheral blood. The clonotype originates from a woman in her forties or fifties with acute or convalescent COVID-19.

CDR3 amino acids: CASSQSAGLNTEAFF. The CDR3 nucleotides read TGTGCCAGCAGCCAATCGGCAGGGTTGAACACTGAAGCTTTCTTT. The chain links TRBV16 to TRBJ1-1, with D possibly TRBD1 on 5 matching bases. Per germline, CDR1 KGHSY and CDR2 FQNENV. V shed 0 bases and J shed 0 bases, with 8 bases lying between them. The CDR3 extends over 15 amino acids.